This T cell receptor beta chain was retrieved from a study of T cell repertoires in cytomegalovirus infection. This CDR3 is built from 14 residues. The V end lost 3 bases, the J end lost 8 bases, and 14 bases lay between the germline ends. Germline V gene data show CDR1 as LNHDA and CDR2 as SQIVND (reference sequence). TCRdb reanalysed the reads using MiXCR and keeps one entry per CDR3 protein. Here the sample spans about 330,000 distinct CDR3 sequences, 9.5% being singletons. This chain connects TRBV19 to TRBJ2-1; D tentatively reads TRBD1 or TRBD2 (7 bases each). Source material: PBMCs. The sequence came from a human donor in good health (CMV status not recorded). Some clones in this sample may be carry-over from other donors' samples. Here the CDR3 DNA reads TGTGCCAGTAGTATCAGGGGGGGGACGGATGAGCAGTTCTTC. It encodes CASSIRGGTDEQFF.